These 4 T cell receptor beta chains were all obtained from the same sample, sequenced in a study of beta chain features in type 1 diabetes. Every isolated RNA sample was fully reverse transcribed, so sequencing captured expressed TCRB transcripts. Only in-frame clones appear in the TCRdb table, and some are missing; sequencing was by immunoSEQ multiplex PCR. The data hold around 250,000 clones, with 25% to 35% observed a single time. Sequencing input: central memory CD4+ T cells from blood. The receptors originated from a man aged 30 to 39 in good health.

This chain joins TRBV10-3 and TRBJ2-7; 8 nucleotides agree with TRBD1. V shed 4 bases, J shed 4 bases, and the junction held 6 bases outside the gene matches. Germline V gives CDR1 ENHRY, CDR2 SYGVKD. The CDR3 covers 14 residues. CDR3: CAISGGTGKYEQYF. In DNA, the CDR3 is TGTGCCATCAGTGGAGGGACAGGAAAATACGAGCAGTACTTC.

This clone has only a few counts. The CDR3 DNA sequence: TGTGCCTGGACCTCCGGGACAGGGGGCTTCGAGCAGTACTTC. It specifies CAWTSGTGGFEQYF. V usage is TRBV30 and J usage is TRBJ2-7; 12 nucleotides align to TRBD1. V lost 4 bases and J lost 6; bases outside the gene matches: 7. Germline assignment: CDR1 GTSNPN and CDR2 SVGIG (reference sequence). This CDR3 has 14 amino acids.

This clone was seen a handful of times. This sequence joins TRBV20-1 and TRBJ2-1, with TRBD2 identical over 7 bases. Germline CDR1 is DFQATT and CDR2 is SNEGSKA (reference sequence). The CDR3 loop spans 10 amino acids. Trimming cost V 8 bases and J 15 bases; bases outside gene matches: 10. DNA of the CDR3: TGCAGTCCCAAGGAGACTAGCCGGTTCTTC. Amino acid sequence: CSPKETSRFF.

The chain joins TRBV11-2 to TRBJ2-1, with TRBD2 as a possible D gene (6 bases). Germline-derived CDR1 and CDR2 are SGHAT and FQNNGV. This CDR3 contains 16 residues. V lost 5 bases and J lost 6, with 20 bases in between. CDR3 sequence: CASSPGREQNTNEQFF. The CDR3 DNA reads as TGTGCCAGCAGCCCTGGGCGGGAACAGAATACCAATGAGCAGTTCTTC. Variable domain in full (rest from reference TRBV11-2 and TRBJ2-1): EAGVAQSPRYKIIEKRQSVAFWCNPISGHATLYWYQQILGQGPKLLIQFQNNGVVDDSQLPKDRFSAERLKGVDSTLKIQPAKLEDSAVYLCASSPGREQNTNEQFFGPGTRLTVL.